Listed below are T cell receptor beta chains from one sample, sequenced in a study of spatial heterogeneity in lung cancer. TCRdb reprocessed the 5' RACE reads via MiXCR and lists one record per CDR3 protein. The sample lists under 5,000 distinct CDR3 sequences, over 7.5% occurring once. The starting material was lung tumor tissue, obtained at surgery. The receptors here all came from a male donor with early-stage non-small cell lung cancer. Each CDR3 is given with its conserved first and last residue. The D gene is left open where the match is weak. Size is stated for part of the rows, as once, few or many counts, or as a class when the clone is expanded.

clone size: many
V gene: TRBV12-3/TRBV12-4
D gene: .
J gene: TRBJ2-1
CDR3 length: 12
CDR3 DNA: TGTGCCAGCAGTTGGGTAGCAGGTGAGCAGTTCTTC
CDR3 protein: CASSWVAGEQFF

clone size: few
V gene: TRBV7-9
D gene: .
J gene: TRBJ1-2
CDR3 length: 13
CDR3 DNA: TGTGCCAGCCAAGGCGGGGGGCACTATGGCTACACCTTC
CDR3 protein: CASQGGGHYGYTF

clone size: medium-sized
V gene: TRBV5-1
D gene: TRBD1
J gene: TRBJ1-1
CDR3 length: 15
CDR3 DNA: TGCGCCAGCAGCTTGGGACAGGGGGCGTTCACTGAAGCTTTCTTT
CDR3 protein: CASSLGQGAFTEAFF

clone size: medium-sized
V gene: TRBV7-9
D gene: .
J gene: TRBJ2-3
CDR3 length: 14
CDR3 DNA: TGTGCCAGCAGCCCTTGGACTAGCACAGATACGCAGTATTTT
CDR3 protein: CASSPWTSTDTQYF

clone size: many
V gene: TRBV9
D gene: .
J gene: TRBJ2-5
CDR3 length: 14
CDR3 DNA: TGTGCCAGCAGCGTAGGAGGGGAGCAAGAGACCCAGTACTTC
CDR3 protein: CASSVGGEQETQYF

clone size: medium-sized
V gene: TRBV4-3
D gene: TRBD2
J gene: TRBJ2-7
CDR3 length: 14
CDR3 DNA: TGCGCCAGCAGCCCGGGACTAGGAAAATACGAGCAGTACTTC
CDR3 protein: CASSPGLGKYEQYF

clone size: .
V gene: TRBV10-3
D gene: .
J gene: TRBJ2-6
CDR3 length: 17
CDR3 DNA: TGTGCCATCAGTGAATCTTTAGAAGGGACTGGGGCCAACGTCCTGACTTTC
CDR3 protein: CAISESLEGTGANVLTF

clone size: .
V gene: TRBV28
D gene: .
J gene: TRBJ2-3
CDR3 length: 18
CDR3 DNA: TGTGCCAGCAGTTCACCGGCCAAAGGATCGGGGTTCACAGATACGCAGTATTTT
CDR3 protein: CASSSPAKGSGFTDTQYF

clone size: .
V gene: TRBV6-5
D gene: .
J gene: TRBJ2-3
CDR3 length: 15
CDR3 DNA: TGTGCCAGCAGTTCGCAAGCAGGTGGGGCAGATACGCAGTATTTT
CDR3 protein: CASSSQAGGADTQYF

clone size: many
V gene: TRBV20-1
D gene: .
J gene: TRBJ1-2
CDR3 length: 15
CDR3 DNA: TGCAGTGCTAGACGGACTGACAGGTTGGACTATGGCTACACCTTC
CDR3 protein: CSARRTDRLDYGYTF

clone size: medium-sized
V gene: TRBV27
D gene: TRBD2
J gene: TRBJ2-3
CDR3 length: 16
CDR3 DNA: TGTGCCAGCAGCCTGGGACTAGCGGGGTCCGGGGATACGCAGTATTTT
CDR3 protein: CASSLGLAGSGDTQYF

clone size: medium-sized
V gene: TRBV6-1
D gene: .
J gene: TRBJ1-2
CDR3 length: 15
CDR3 DNA: TGTGCCAGCCGGGTACAGGGAGTTGGGGAAATTGGCTACACCTTC
CDR3 protein: CASRVQGVGEIGYTF

clone size: medium-sized
V gene: TRBV9
D gene: .
J gene: TRBJ1-1
CDR3 length: 16
CDR3 DNA: TGTGCCAGCAGCATCCAGGGCCGGGCGGTGAACACTGAAGCTTTCTTT
CDR3 protein: CASSIQGRAVNTEAFF

clone size: medium-sized
V gene: TRBV19
D gene: TRBD1
J gene: TRBJ1-2
CDR3 length: 12
CDR3 DNA: TGTGCCAGTATCGATTTGGGACAGGGAACCATCTTC
CDR3 protein: CASIDLGQGTIF

clone size: medium-sized
V gene: TRBV20-1
D gene: TRBD2
J gene: TRBJ2-1
CDR3 length: 18
CDR3 DNA: TGCAGTGCTAGATATCCGGGACTAGCGGGTTATACCTACAATGAGCAGTTCTTC
CDR3 protein: CSARYPGLAGYTYNEQFF

clone size: many
V gene: TRBV12-3/TRBV12-4
D gene: .
J gene: TRBJ2-1
CDR3 length: 15
CDR3 DNA: TGTGCCAGCAGTTTTATGAAAAACTACATCAATGAGCAGTTCTTC
CDR3 protein: CASSFMKNYINEQFF

clone size: .
V gene: TRBV5-4
D gene: .
J gene: TRBJ2-5
CDR3 length: 14
CDR3 DNA: TGTGCCAGCAGCTTCAGGACCTCGCAAGAGACCCAGTACTTC
CDR3 protein: CASSFRTSQETQYF

clone size: many
V gene: TRBV13
D gene: .
J gene: TRBJ2-7
CDR3 length: 14
CDR3 DNA: TGTGCCAGCAGCCTGACAGGTTTTGCCTACGAGCAGTACTTC
CDR3 protein: CASSLTGFAYEQYF

clone size: many
V gene: TRBV29-1
D gene: .
J gene: TRBJ1-2
CDR3 length: 13
CDR3 DNA: TGCAGCGTGGCAGGGCTCCTATCGTCTGGCTACACCTTC
CDR3 protein: CSVAGLLSSGYTF

clone size: large
V gene: TRBV7-3
D gene: .
J gene: TRBJ2-3
CDR3 length: 15
CDR3 DNA: TGTGCCAGCAGCGCCGTAGCGATTAGCACAGATACGCAGTATTTT
CDR3 protein: CASSAVAISTDTQYF

clone size: medium-sized
V gene: TRBV28
D gene: .
J gene: TRBJ2-2
CDR3 length: 14
CDR3 DNA: TGTGCCAGCATAGGGGGGCCCAACACCGGGGAGCTGTTTTTT
CDR3 protein: CASIGGPNTGELFF

clone size: medium-sized
V gene: TRBV20-1
D gene: .
J gene: TRBJ1-3
CDR3 length: 16
CDR3 DNA: TGCAGTGCCAATATTCTACGAGGGTCGGTCGGAAACACCATATATTTT
CDR3 protein: CSANILRGSVGNTIYF

clone size: .
V gene: TRBV30
D gene: .
J gene: TRBJ2-2
CDR3 length: 14
CDR3 DNA: TGTGCCTCCTATCAGGACACGAACACCGGGGAGCTGTTTTTT
CDR3 protein: CASYQDTNTGELFF